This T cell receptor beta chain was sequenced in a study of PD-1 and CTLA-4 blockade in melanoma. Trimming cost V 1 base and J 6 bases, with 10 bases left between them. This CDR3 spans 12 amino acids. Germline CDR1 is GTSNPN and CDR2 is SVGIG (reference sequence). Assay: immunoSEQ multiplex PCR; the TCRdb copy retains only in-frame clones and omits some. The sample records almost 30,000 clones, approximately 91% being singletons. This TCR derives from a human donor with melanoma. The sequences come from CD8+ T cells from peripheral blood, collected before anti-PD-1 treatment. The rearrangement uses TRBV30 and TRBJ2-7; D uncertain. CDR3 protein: CAWSGVLFEQYF. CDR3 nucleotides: TGTGCCTGGAGTGGGGTACTTTTCGAGCAGTACTTC.